This T cell receptor (beta chain) is from a study of cytomegalovirus exposure and HLA in healthy donors. Study-level results: TCR association rates varied by HLA locus in a later analysis, with DRB1 highest and HLA-C lowest. The study flagged some 170 TCR beta chains as cytomegalovirus-associated.

In the PCR, 60 Vbeta and 13 Jbeta primers were used. The assay was immunoSEQ multiplex PCR, and TCRdb's table has in-frame clones only and misses some. The sample lists 150,000 to 200,000 clones; more than 70% were seen once. Remarks on this clone: Its antigen remains unidentified.

Germline V gives CDR1 GTSNPN, CDR2 SVGIG (reference sequence). The CDR3 extends over 14 amino acids. V lost 1 base to trimming and J lost 5 bases; unmatched junction nucleotides: 5. This receptor was identified in a male donor in good health and CMV-seronegative. The chain combines TRBV30 with TRBJ1-3; the match to TRBD1 covers 7 bases. Input material: PBMCs. For the CDR3, the DNA is TGTGCCTGGAGTGGGACAGGCGGAAGAAACACCATATATTTT. Translating gives CAWSGTGGRNTIYF.